Listed below are T cell receptor beta chains from one sample, sequenced in a study of OX40 agonist ivuxolimab in advanced cancers. The data were produced by immunoSEQ multiplex PCR, yet TCRdb's version contains in-frame clones alone and is incomplete. The sample lists more than 90,000 clones; about 79% were seen once. This sample comprised CD4+ or CD8+ T cells sorted from blood, obtained in a trial of the OX40 agonist ivuxolimab. The receptor set was obtained from an adult with an advanced solid tumor such as melanoma, head and neck, liver or kidney cancer. Each CDR3 is given with its conserved first and last residue. D genes are given only for firm matches. Size is omitted from some rows. Given values are once, few, many or a class for expanded clones.

j_call,clone_size,v_call,d_call,cdr3_aa,cdr3_nt
TRBJ1-1,-,TRBV7-1,-,CASSPAGGQDTEAFF,TGTGCCAGCAGCCCGGCCGGGGGCCAGGACACTGAAGCTTTCTTT
TRBJ1-2,-,TRBV19,-,CASSIVGTGGYGYTF,TGTGCCAGTAGTATAGTGGGCACCGGGGGCTATGGCTACACCTTC
TRBJ2-3,-,TRBV5-1,-,CASRKQGSTDTQYF,TGCGCCAGCAGAAAACAGGGAAGCACAGATACGCAGTATTTT
TRBJ2-5,-,TRBV5-1,TRBD2,CASSLWGTSGSQETQYF,TGCGCCAGCAGCTTGTGGGGGACTAGCGGGAGCCAAGAGACCCAGTACTTC
TRBJ1-1,-,TRBV9,-,CASSVGQSMNTEAFF,TGTGCCAGCAGCGTCGGACAGAGCATGAACACTGAAGCTTTCTTT
TRBJ1-6,-,TRBV5-1,TRBD1,CASSQLDRGSPLHF,TGCGCCAGCAGCCAACTGGACAGGGGGTCACCCCTCCACTTT
TRBJ2-3,-,TRBV28,-,CASSSRSMGVWWTDTQYF,TGTGCCAGCAGTTCCCGAAGCATGGGGGTTTGGTGGACAGATACGCAGTATTTT
TRBJ2-1,-,TRBV27,-,CASSFQPTGEQFF,TGTGCCAGCAGTTTCCAACCCACGGGAGAGCAGTTCTTC
TRBJ1-5,-,TRBV15,TRBD1,CATSTADRVAQPQHF,TGTGCCACCAGCACAGCCGACAGGGTTGCTCAGCCCCAGCATTTT
TRBJ1-4,few,TRBV6-6,TRBD1,CAGSDRATNEKLFF,TGTGCCGGATCAGACAGGGCAACTAATGAAAAACTGTTTTTT
TRBJ2-7,few,TRBV7-2,-,CASSLVGGVSYEQYF,TGTGCCAGCAGCTTAGTTGGAGGGGTCTCCTACGAGCAGTACTTC
TRBJ2-2,-,TRBV15,-,CATSGYRDTGELFF,TGTGCCACCAGCGGTTACAGGGACACCGGGGAGCTGTTTTTT
TRBJ1-2,-,TRBV27,TRBD1,CASRGYPGQGDYGYTF,TGTGCCAGCAGGGGGTATCCGGGACAGGGAGATTATGGCTACACCTTC
TRBJ2-2,few,TRBV4-2,-,CASSQEDRDTGELFF,TGTGCCAGCAGCCAAGAAGACAGAGACACCGGGGAGCTGTTTTTT
TRBJ2-1,-,TRBV4-2,-,CASSQDGPGGNEQFF,TGTGCCAGCAGCCAAGATGGCCCCGGGGGAAATGAGCAGTTCTTC
TRBJ1-1,-,TRBV7-6,-,CASSLALMNTEAFF,TGTGCCAGCAGCTTAGCGCTTATGAACACTGAAGCTTTCTTT
TRBJ2-1,-,TRBV7-9,-,CASSLEAGVRYEQFF,TGTGCCAGCAGCTTAGAGGCAGGGGTAAGGTATGAGCAGTTCTTC
TRBJ2-2,once,TRBV15,TRBD2,CATSRGRLAGVTGELFF,TGTGCCACCAGCAGAGGGAGACTAGCGGGAGTCACCGGGGAGCTGTTTTTT
TRBJ2-1,-,TRBV7-3,TRBD1,CASSLDRDRGSDEQFF,TGTGCCAGCAGCCTTGACCGGGACAGGGGGTCTGATGAGCAGTTCTTC
TRBJ1-6,once,TRBV6-5,-,CASRGGPNSPLHF,TGTGCCAGCCGGGGGGGGCCCAATTCACCCCTCCACTTT
TRBJ1-4,-,TRBV7-8,-,CASSGLVRASNEKLFF,TGTGCCAGCAGCGGGTTGGTCAGGGCATCTAATGAAAAACTGTTTTTT
TRBJ2-5,-,TRBV2,-,CASRGGRGETQYF,TGTGCCAGCAGGGGAGGACGGGGAGAGACCCAGTACTTC
TRBJ2-7,-,TRBV19,-,CASKPTGRAYEQYF,TGTGCCAGTAAACCAACCGGGCGGGCCTACGAGCAGTACTTC
TRBJ2-1,-,TRBV7-9,-,CASSRMSGYGEQFF,TGTGCCAGCAGCCGTATGAGTGGATACGGTGAGCAGTTCTTC
TRBJ2-2,-,TRBV29-1,TRBD1,CSVFRTGDTGELFF,TGCAGCGTCTTTCGGACAGGGGACACCGGGGAGCTGTTTTTT
TRBJ2-5,once,TRBV7-9,-,CASSPKELMDF,TGTGCCAGCAGCCCAAAAGAGCTAATGGACTTC
TRBJ2-5,-,TRBV19,-,CASSSQWGPQYF,TGTGCCAGTAGTTCCCAATGGGGTCCCCAGTACTTC
TRBJ1-1,-,TRBV6-5,-,CASRRTGNTEAFF,TGTGCCAGCAGAAGAACTGGGAACACTGAAGCTTTCTTT
TRBJ1-4,-,TRBV15,-,CATSRPGQLSEKLFF,TGTGCCACCAGCAGACCAGGTCAGCTAAGTGAAAAACTGTTTTTT
TRBJ2-5,-,TRBV27,TRBD2,CASSISGAAPETQYF,TGTGCCAGCAGTATAAGCGGGGCAGCCCCAGAGACCCAGTACTTC
TRBJ1-2,few,TRBV15,-,CATRAPGEGTYGYTF,TGTGCCACCAGGGCCCCGGGGGAGGGGACGTATGGCTACACCTTC
TRBJ2-1,-,TRBV28,-,CASSLTSGYYNEQFF,TGTGCCAGCAGTTTAACCAGCGGGTACTACAATGAGCAGTTCTTC
TRBJ1-2,-,TRBV28,-,CTSEGTYGYTF,TGCACGTCCGAGGGCACCTATGGCTACACCTTC
TRBJ2-6,-,TRBV5-4,-,CASSLEWANVLTF,TGTGCCAGCAGCTTGGAGTGGGCCAACGTCCTGACTTTC
TRBJ1-2,-,TRBV6-1,TRBD1,CASSGAQGRNYGYTF,TGTGCCAGCAGTGGGGCACAGGGGCGCAACTATGGCTACACCTTC
TRBJ1-1,-,TRBV28,-,CASSAPGSGTEAFF,TGTGCCAGCAGCGCTCCCGGATCGGGAACTGAAGCTTTCTTT
TRBJ2-6,-,TRBV7-2,-,CASSQPGANVLTF,TGTGCCAGCAGCCAGCCTGGGGCCAACGTCCTGACTTTC
TRBJ2-3,-,TRBV10-2,TRBD2,CASRGTSGRGGTQYF,TGCGCCAGCAGAGGGACTAGCGGGCGGGGGGGTACGCAGTATTTT